The 27 T cell receptor beta chains below all came from one sample that was sequenced in a study of blood T cell repertoires in COVID-19 (TCRdb year 2020). The library was made by the immunoSEQ multiplex PCR assay. TCRdb stores this immuneACCESS table with in-frame sequences only. Part of the clones is absent; in the studies checked, under half of the shortfall reflects unresolved V genes, and no reason is known for the rest. The sample has 100,000 to 120,000 clones on record, about 90% of them singletons. The top ten constitute around 5.1% of the sample. The specimen was peripheral blood. The receptor set was obtained from a human donor in a cohort sampled during active COVID-19.

Details on this clone: The same CDR3 arises from other DNA sequences in this sample as well. The V and J genes are TRBV18 and TRBJ2-1; TRBD2 might be the D (5 bases). The V gene's germline CDR1 is KGHSH and CDR2 LQKENI. The CDR3 sequence is 13 residues long. Trimming shortened V by 3 bases and J by 5 bases, and 8 bases separated the two germline ends. The CDR3 bases are TGTGCCAGCTCACCCCCGGGGAACAATGAGCAGTTCTTC. It is translated as CASSPPGNNEQFF. The variable domain in full, completed from reference TRBV18 and TRBJ2-1, reads NAGVMQNPRHLVRRRGQEARLRCSPMKGHSHVYWYRQLPEEGLKFMVYLQKENIIDESGMPKERFSAEFPKEGPSILRIQQVVRGDSAAYFCASSPPGNNEQFFGPGTRLTVL.

The genes are TRBV10-3 and TRBJ1-2; the match to TRBD1 covers 7 bases. CDR3 length: 13 amino acids. V lost 6 bases, J lost 6 bases, and 7 bases stayed unmatched. From germline, CDR1 is ENHRY and CDR2 SYGVKD. The chain's CDR3 is CAIRGTGEDGYTF. DNA for the CDR3: TGTGCCATCAGGGGAACAGGGGAGGATGGCTACACCTTC.

This clone was seen only a few times. The chain couples TRBV9 to TRBJ1-1; no clear D gene. The germline gives CDR1 SGDLS, CDR2 YYNGEE. This CDR3 spans 13 amino acids. V was pared by 4 bases and J by 1 base, with 8 bases between. In nucleotides, the CDR3 is TGTGCCAGCAGCCTCACTTGGAACACTGAAGCTTTCTTT. This codes for CASSLTWNTEAFF.

The chain joins TRBV18 to TRBJ2-1; 9 bases align to TRBD1. Per the germline V gene, CDR1 is KGHSH and CDR2 is LQKENI. There are 15 residues in the CDR3. V lost 1 base and J lost 6; bases outside the gene matches: 4. The CDR3 nucleotides read TGTGCCAGCTCACCACAGGGACAGGGCTCCAATGAGCAGTTCTTC. Translated, it gives CASSPQGQGSNEQFF.

V usage is TRBV5-1 and J usage is TRBJ1-6, with D possibly being TRBD1 (6 bases). Germline V lookup: CDR1 SGHRS, CDR2 YFSETQ. This CDR3 comprises 14 residues. V gave up 4 bases and J gave up 7 bases, with 12 bases separating them. The CDR3: CASSVDRQNSPLHF. The CDR3 DNA sequence: TGCGCCAGCAGCGTTGACAGGCAGAATTCACCCCTCCACTTT.

The chain uses TRBV19 and TRBJ2-3; D is uncertain. The length of the CDR3 is 14 residues. CDR1 LNHDA and CDR2 SQIVND come from the germline V gene (reference sequence). Trimming shortened V by 5 bases and J by 0 bases, and 9 bases separated the two germline ends. The CDR3 region has the DNA TGTGCCAGTAGTCCCCGTTATAGCACAGATACGCAGTATTTT. Protein product: CASSPRYSTDTQYF.

The V and J genes are TRBV28 and TRBJ2-3; D not resolved. Trimming took 3 bases from V and 7 from J, leaving 11 bases between them. Looked up from germline, CDR1 is MDHEN and CDR2 is SYDVKM. CDR3 length equals 13 residues. The CDR3 coding sequence is TGTGCCAGCAGTTTTCAGTCGGAGTATACGCAGTATTTT. Its protein is CASSFQSEYTQYF.

The genes are TRBV18 and TRBJ2-5, with 7 bases aligning to TRBD1. CDR1 is KGHSH and CDR2 is LQKENI in the germline V gene. There are 20 residues in the CDR3. After removal of 5 bases from V and 2 bases from J, the junction contained 23 bases not matched to a gene. The DNA for the CDR3 is TGTGCCAGCTCATCTTCAATCGGCTCCGGGACAGACTCTTATCAAGAGACCCAGTACTTC. Translation gives CASSSSIGSGTDSYQETQYF. Full variable domain (outside the CDR3, taken from reference TRBV18 and TRBJ2-5): NAGVMQNPRHLVRRRGQEARLRCSPMKGHSHVYWYRQLPEEGLKFMVYLQKENIIDESGMPKERFSAEFPKEGPSILRIQQVVRGDSAAYFCASSSSIGSGTDSYQETQYFGPGTRLLVL.

Relative to its sample, this clone is medium-sized. This chain joins TRBV10-3 and TRBJ1-2; 11 bases map to TRBD1. CDR1 is ENHRY, CDR2 SYGVKD, per germline. With 2 bases clipped from V and 7 bases from J, the junction kept 6 bases outside the gene matches. The CDR3 is made up of 15 amino acids. CDR3 sequence (DNA): TGTGCCATCAGTGAGATACCGGGACAGGGGGGTGGCTACACCTTC. The encoded protein is CAISEIPGQGGGYTF.

This chain uses TRBV2 with TRBJ1-3; D is undetermined. This CDR3 spans 15 amino acids. V was trimmed by 4 bases and J by 0 bases, leaving 10 bases between them. Per the germline V gene, CDR1 is SNHLY and CDR2 is FYNNEI. This chain's CDR3 is CASSVFQASGNTIYF. DNA of the CDR3: TGTGCCAGCAGTGTGTTTCAAGCCTCTGGAAACACCATATATTTT.

The genes are TRBV9 and TRBJ2-2; TRBD2 matches at 7 bases. The CDR3 extends over 15 amino acids. Looked up from germline, CDR1 is SGDLS and CDR2 is YYNGEE. Trimming cost V 7 bases and J 7 bases; bases outside gene matches: 13. In nucleotides, the CDR3 is TGTGCCAGCGGCTGGGGGGGTGCCTTGAACGGGGAGCTGTTTTTT. Protein product: CASGWGGALNGELFF.

The CDR3 region is CASGLPLGTSGGGTDTQYF. The CDR3 DNA follows: TGCGCCAGCGGCCTCCCCCTCGGGACTAGCGGGGGGGGCACAGATACGCAGTATTTT. J is TRBJ2-3 and V is TRBV5-1, with 16 bases that match TRBD2. The V and J ends lost 7 bases and 1 base, in that order; junction bases with no gene match: 12. The germline CDR1 and CDR2 sequences are SGHRS and YFSETQ. The CDR3 consists of 19 residues.

The chain combines TRBV28 with TRBJ2-7; D gene uncertain. This CDR3 region has 12 residues. V was shortened by 7 bases and J by 3 bases, with 10 bases between the two germline ends. From germline, CDR1 is MDHEN and CDR2 SYDVKM. CDR3 sequence (DNA): TGTGCCAGCACTAGGCTGGACTACGAGCAGTACTTC. Protein sequence: CASTRLDYEQYF.

CDR3 sequence reads: CASSRDSWSWTEAFF. The CDR3 region has the DNA TGTGCCAGCAGTAGAGACAGCTGGAGTTGGACTGAAGCTTTCTTT. The chain recombines TRBV6-5 with TRBJ1-1; D is possibly TRBD1 (5 bases). CDR1 MNHEY and CDR2 SVGAGI come from the germline V gene. CDR3 size: 15 residues. Trimming removed 5 bases from V and 5 bases from J, with 18 bases in between.

The chain recombines TRBV19 with TRBJ1-1, with no clear D. The germline V gene has CDR1 LNHDA and CDR2 SQIVND (reference sequence). This CDR3 is built from 18 residues. With 3 bases removed from V and 0 bases from J, the gap between germline ends came to 20 bases. The CDR3 DNA is TGTGCCAGTAGTATCCCAATGGGGAGGGCTTCCATGAACACTGAAGCTTTCTTT. Protein: CASSIPMGRASMNTEAFF.

The genes are TRBV21-1 and TRBJ2-5; the D call of TRBD1 is as the table states it, not checked on the DNA. TRBV21-1 is a documented pseudogene. This CDR3 is 17 amino acids long. In DNA form, the CDR3 reads TGTGCCAGCAGCAAAGCGCTGGGCAGGGGGCCACAGGAAGGTTTATACTTC. It yields the protein CASSKALGRGPQEGLYF.

J is TRBJ1-3 and V is TRBV13; D may be TRBD1 (5 bases). Germline values: CDR1 PRHDT, CDR2 FYEKMQ (reference sequence). V was pared by 7 bases and J by 0 bases, with 22 bases between. The length of the CDR3 is 18 residues. The CDR3 DNA is TGTGCCAGCACCCCATTTGGCGGGGCCCGATCCTCTGGAAACACCATATATTTT. The encoded protein is CASTPFGGARSSGNTIYF. Complete variable domain (other parts from reference TRBV13 and TRBJ1-3): AAGVIQSPRHLIKEKRETATLKCYPIPRHDTVYWYQQGPGQDPQFLISFYEKMQSDKGSIPDRFSAQQFSDYHSELNMSSLELGDSALYFCASTPFGGARSSGNTIYFGEGSWLTVV.

The V and J genes are TRBV6-2 or TRBV6-3 and TRBJ1-1, with 7 bases fitting TRBD1. This CDR3 has 15 residues. Trimming at V came to 5 bases and at J to 1 base, leaving 7 bases not matched to a gene. CDR1 and CDR2 from the germline V gene are MNHEY and SVGEGT. The CDR3 DNA reads TGTGCCAGCAGTCCGCCGGGACAGCCGAACACTGAAGCTTTCTTT. Its translation is CASSPPGQPNTEAFF.

The chain is built from TRBV28 and TRBJ2-7, with TRBD2 as a possible D gene (6 bases). CDR1 and CDR2 from the germline V gene are MDHEN and SYDVKM. V gave up 6 bases and J gave up 4 bases, with 16 bases separating them. This CDR3 region has 14 residues. In nucleotides, the CDR3 is TGTGCCAGCAGGGAGGGCTCCGCGAGTTACGAGCAGTACTTC. Protein: CASREGSASYEQYF.

V usage is TRBV5-4 and J usage is TRBJ2-5, with a possible D match to TRBD2 (5 bases). The CDR3 covers 15 residues. Germline CDR1 reads SGHNT; CDR2 reads YYREEE (reference sequence). V was cut by 0 bases and J by 2 bases, with 11 bases left in between. The chain's CDR3 is CASSLGSWEQETQYF. The CDR3, as DNA: TGTGCCAGCAGCTTGGGGAGCTGGGAGCAAGAGACCCAGTACTTC. The full variable domain, in which reference TRBV5-4 and TRBJ2-5 provide the parts outside the CDR3, is ETGVTQSPTHLIKTRGQQVTLRCSSQSGHNTVSWYQQALGQGPQFIFQYYREEENGRGNFPPRFSGLQFPNYSSELNVNALELDDSALYLCASSLGSWEQETQYFGPGTRLLVL.

This clone was observed a single time. V and J are TRBV14 and TRBJ1-3; D perhaps matches TRBD1 (6 bases). V was shortened by 0 bases and J by 8 bases, with 14 bases between the two germline ends. The germline V gene encodes CDR1 SGHDN and CDR2 FVKESK. This CDR3 comprises 15 residues. The CDR3 coding sequence is TGTGCCAGCAGCCAAGATAATGGCAGGGGACACACCATATATTTT. Translating gives CASSQDNGRGHTIYF.

The rearrangement joins TRBV30 to TRBJ2-7, with TRBD1 identical over 10 bases. From germline, CDR1 is GTSNPN and CDR2 SVGIG (reference sequence). J gave up 3 bases and V 5 bases, and 1 base lay outside the gene matches. This CDR3 has 12 residues. DNA for the CDR3: TGTGCCTGGGGGGACAGGGGCTACGAGCAGTACTTC. Amino acid sequence: CAWGDRGYEQYF. The whole variable domain, filled in from reference TRBV30 and TRBJ2-7, reads SQTIHQWPATLVQPVGSPLSLECTVEGTSNPNLYWYRQAAGRGLQLLFYSVGIGQISSEVPQNLSASRPQDRQFILSSKKLLLSDSGFYLCAWGDRGYEQYFGPGTRLTVT.

The chain is built from TRBV30 and TRBJ2-5, with 7 bases fitting TRBD1. The CDR3 loop spans 12 amino acids. J gave up 4 bases and V 4 bases, and 3 bases lay outside the gene matches. Germline V gene lookup returns CDR1 GTSNPN and CDR2 SVGIG (reference sequence). For the CDR3, the DNA is TGTGCCTGGAAGGGGGCGGGAGAGACCCAGTACTTC. Translated: CAWKGAGETQYF.

This chain connects TRBV2 to TRBJ1-2; 8 nucleotides align to TRBD1. CDR1 SNHLY and CDR2 FYNNEI come from the germline V gene. This CDR3 is 14 amino acids long. V was pared by 6 bases and J by 4 bases, with 7 bases of the junction left unmatched. The CDR3 reads CASRDTQGVYGYTF. The CDR3 DNA sequence: TGTGCCAGCAGGGACACACAGGGGGTCTATGGCTACACCTTC.

The V gene is TRBV5-4, the J gene TRBJ2-5, with a tentative D call TRBD2 (6 bases). Germline CDR1 reads SGHNT; CDR2 reads YYREEE (reference sequence). The CDR3 extends over 14 amino acids. Trimming shortened V by 5 bases and J by 1 base, and 12 bases separated the two germline ends. In DNA, the CDR3 is TGTGCCAGCAGTTGGCGGGGAAGCCAAGAGACCCAGTACTTC. Protein sequence: CASSWRGSQETQYF.

The CDR3 nucleotides read TGTGCCAGCAGGGGAGGCGGCAATCAGCCCCAGCATTTT. This gives the protein CASRGGGNQPQHF. The rearrangement links TRBV2 to TRBJ1-5; D uncertain. Trimming left V 6 bases short and J 2 bases short, with 8 bases between. CDR3 length: 13 residues. Germline V lookup: CDR1 SNHLY, CDR2 FYNNEI.

Details on this clone: The sample carries other DNA sequences with the same CDR3. The rearrangement uses TRBV6-1 and TRBJ1-2, with a possible D match to TRBD1 (5 bases). The V and J ends lost 0 bases and 3 bases respectively, with 5 bases between them. The CDR3 is 13 residues long. The germline V gene encodes CDR1 MNHNS and CDR2 SASEGT. The CDR3 DNA follows: TGTGCCAGCAGTGAAGCAGGGGACTATGGCTACACCTTC. Protein sequence: CASSEAGDYGYTF.